This TCR beta chain was identified in a study of blood T cell repertoires in COVID-19 (dated by TCRdb to 2019 to 2021). Context from the whole study: The collaborator samples originated in the United States, Italy and Spain and spanned the acute and convalescent phases of COVID-19. The material from the prospective study consisted of cDNA or gDNA derived from T cells, B-cell-depleted T cells, or PBMCs. Samples came from the ongoing ImmuneRACE study (first 160 participants) plus 1,254 subjects from 6 global collaborators. A de-identified subject ID, COVID-19 status, age in years and sex were almost always included in the sample metadata. The repertoires were released in a freely available public database intended as a resource for research on the immune response to SARS-CoV-2. The dataset comprised deeply sampled blood TCRbeta repertoires from subjects exposed to, actively infected with, or recovered from COVID-19. Where available, HLA class I and class II types were obtained from metadata supplied by the sample provider rather than from assay-based typing. Overall study outcomes, separate from this receptor: How much clinical and demographic metadata was included differed by source and by participant, and the metadata was provided uncurated.

The immunoSEQ Assay, a bias-controlled multiplex PCR, was used to amplify TCRbeta CDR3 regions from genomic DNA. The original pipeline was this. Nucleated cell counts per sample were estimated from amplification of reference gene primers within the assay. To quantify the absolute abundance of each unique TCRbeta CDR3 rearrangement, sequence reads were collapsed and filtered. For each sample, productive Simpson clonality was calculated as the square root of Simpson's diversity index across productive rearrangements. TCRdb stores this immuneACCESS table with in-frame sequences only. Part of the clones is absent; in the studies checked, under half of the shortfall reflects unresolved V genes, and no reason is known for the rest. Clonal size and the V and J genes are those of that table, whereas D and trimming came from the DNA. The sample table records around 230,000 clones; roughly nine tenths of these occur just once. The top ten clones comprise 3.5% to 4% of the sample.

Participants in the prospective study were aged roughly 18 to 100 years, lived in 20 to 25 United States geographic areas, and enrolled through a virtual design. In the prospective study, cohorts were assigned on the basis of participant-reported clinical history obtained from a screening survey and a study questionnaire. In the prospective study, whole blood, serum and a nasopharyngeal or oropharyngeal swab were collected from each participant by mobile phlebotomists. Additional blood draws and questionnaires over an approximately 2-month period could optionally be provided by prospective study participants. Before DNA extraction, blood samples from the prospective study were shipped at room temperature or frozen. The CDR3 has 15 amino acids, counting the end cysteine and phenylalanine. Only the CDR3 DNA stays, 45 bases, in frame from base 1. Compared with germline, V lacks 4 bases and J lacks 5 bases; bases without a gene match: 10. As encoded in the germline V gene (reference sequence), CDR1 is LNHDA while CDR2 is SQIVND.

This clone was counted a single time. The antigen it recognizes is unknown. No base quality values were provided; no much bigger clone lies one nucleotide off. The V and J segments used are TRBV19 and TRBJ2-5; TRBD2 aligns with 7 central bases. Sequenced material: PBMCs or T cells enriched from blood (not recorded which). The clonotype comes from a woman between 25 and 40 years old with acute COVID-19. The sequence in DNA is TGTGCCAGTAGTACCCAAACTAGCGTTGTGGAGACCCAGTACTTC. Protein translation: CASSTQTSVVETQYF.